This T cell receptor (beta chain) was sequenced for a study of T cell clonality in common variable immunodeficiency. TCRdb keeps only in-frame clones here, not all; method: immunoSEQ multiplex PCR. The sample presents tens of thousands of clones, none singletons. Study results and caveats: Shared TCRbeta clones were fewer between CVID subjects than controls.

This clone was found many times. Antigen unknown. Sequences were obtained from peripheral blood mononuclear cells. The source is a person aged 18 to 70 in good health.

The CDR3 sequence is CASSPQTSGSYEQYF. CDR3 DNA, as far as it was read: TGTGCCAGCTCCCCCCAGACTAGCGGATCCTACGAG. The chain is built from TRBV18 and TRBJ2-7; TRBD2 aligns across 9 bases. The read comes to an end 3 residues before the CDR3 does, leaving the germline J gene to fill in the end. Germline CDR1 reads KGHSH; CDR2 reads LQKENI. The junction had 7 bases not matched to a gene; V was cut back by 6 bases and J by 1 base. CDR3 length: 15 amino acids.